This TCR beta chain was recorded in a study of beta chain features in type 1 diabetes. CD45RO/CCR7/CD25/CD127/CD95/CD27 sorting isolated CD4+ naive, central memory, regulatory and stem cell-like memory cells. Purity of each sorted population was above 95%. Germline CDR1 reads SGHTS; CDR2 reads YDEGEE. The CDR3 has 16 residues. V lost 4 bases and J 3 bases, leaving 16 bases between the germline ends. Study findings and constraints: Possible PCR preference for shorter templates applied equally to patients and controls. A pattern of fewer insertions and more deletions at VDJ junctions was seen in type 1 diabetes patients. Moderate yet significant TCRB CDR3 shortening was seen in Type 1 diabetes patients in all four CD4+ subsets.

This clone turned up a few times. Its target is not known. The isolated RNA, all of it, was reverse transcribed, so expressed TCRB transcripts were what got sequenced. The repertoire was sequenced with immunoSEQ multiplex PCR; TCRdb's copy has only in-frame clones and lacks some. In the table there are 400,000 or so clones, 9.6% of which are singletons. The TCR originated in a man in his thirties or forties with type 1 diabetes. The rearrangement joins TRBV5-8 to TRBJ2-2; D possibly corresponds to TRBD2 (5 bases). Sequenced sample: central memory CD4+ T cells from blood. The CDR3 sequence: CASSLTGNLDTGELFF. The CDR3 nucleotides read TGTGCCAGCAGCCTGACGGGGAATTTGGACACCGGGGAGCTGTTTTTT.